This TCR beta chain came from a study of technical replicates of blood from several donors. Here immunoSEQ multiplex PCR was the method, and the copy in TCRdb shows in-frame clones only, minus some. The table has over 60,000 clones, around 93% seen once. V was pared by 3 bases and J by 7 bases, with 15 bases between. CDR1 and CDR2 (germline): LNHDA, SQIVND (reference sequence). The CDR3 is 14 amino acids. The gene calls are TRBV19 and TRBJ1-2; D is possibly TRBD1 (5 bases). This TCR came from a human donor in good health. The sample comprised T cells isolated from PBMCs. CDR3 region: CASSIGGARSGYTF. CDR3 DNA sequence: TGTGCCAGTAGTATCGGAGGGGCGCGTAGTGGCTACACCTTC.